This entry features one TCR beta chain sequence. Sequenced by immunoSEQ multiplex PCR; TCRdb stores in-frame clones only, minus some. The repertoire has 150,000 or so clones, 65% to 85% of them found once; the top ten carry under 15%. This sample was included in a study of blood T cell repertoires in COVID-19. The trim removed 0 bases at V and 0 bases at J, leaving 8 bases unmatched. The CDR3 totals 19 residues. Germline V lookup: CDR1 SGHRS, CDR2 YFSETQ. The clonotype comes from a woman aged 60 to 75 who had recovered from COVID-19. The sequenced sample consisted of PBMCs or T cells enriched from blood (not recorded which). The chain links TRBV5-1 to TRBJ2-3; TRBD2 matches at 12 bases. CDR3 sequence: CASSLGRTSGEKSTDTQYF. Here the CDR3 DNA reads TGCGCCAGCAGCTTGGGTCGGACTAGCGGGGAAAAAAGCACAGATACGCAGTATTTT. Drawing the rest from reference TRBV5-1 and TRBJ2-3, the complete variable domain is KAGVTQTPRYLIKTRGQQVTLSCSPISGHRSVSWYQQTPGQGLQFLFEYFSETQRNKGNFPGRFSGRQFSNSRSEMNVSTLELGDSALYLCASSLGRTSGEKSTDTQYFGPGTRLTVL.